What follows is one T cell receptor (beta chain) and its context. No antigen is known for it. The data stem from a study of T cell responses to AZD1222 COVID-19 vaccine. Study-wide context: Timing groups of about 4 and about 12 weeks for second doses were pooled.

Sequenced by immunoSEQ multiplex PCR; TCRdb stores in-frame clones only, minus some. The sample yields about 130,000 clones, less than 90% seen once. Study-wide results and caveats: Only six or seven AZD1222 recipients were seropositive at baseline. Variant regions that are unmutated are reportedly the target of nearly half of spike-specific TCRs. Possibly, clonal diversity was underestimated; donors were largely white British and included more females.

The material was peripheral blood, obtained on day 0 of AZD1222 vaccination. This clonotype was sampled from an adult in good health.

CDR3 in amino acids: CATSRGGGTDTQYF. In nucleotides, the CDR3 is TGTGCCACCAGCAGAGGAGGGGGGACAGATACGCAGTATTTT. This sequence joins TRBV15 and TRBJ2-3, with D perhaps TRBD1 or TRBD2 (6 bases each). Germline CDR1 and CDR2: LNHNV and YYDKDF (reference sequence). V lost 1 base and J 3 bases, leaving 8 bases between the germline ends. The CDR3 spans 14 residues. The full variable domain, its missing parts supplied by reference TRBV15 and TRBJ2-3, is DAMVIQNPRYQVTQFGKPVTLSCSQTLNHNVMYWYQQKSSQAPKLLFHYYDKDFNNEADTPDNFQSRRPNTSFCFLDIRSPGLGDTAMYLCATSRGGGTDTQYFGPGTRLTVL.